This T cell receptor (beta chain) was observed in a study of T cell changes during pregnancy in multiple sclerosis. Trimming took off 5 bases at V and 12 bases at J, with 14 bases between the two ends. CDR3 length equals 13 residues. In germline, CDR1 is MDHEN, CDR2 SYDVKM. This clone is a singleton in its sample. Some clones are missing from TCRdb's copy, which holds only in-frame ones; the method was immunoSEQ multiplex PCR. The profile shows about 92,000 clones, under 95% of them singletons. The material was peripheral blood, obtained in the first trimester of pregnancy. The source of this sequence is a female donor with multiple sclerosis, enrolled in a pregnancy study. The chain is built from TRBV28 and TRBJ2-6; D remains ambiguous. CDR3 in amino acids: CASSTLGLFVLTF. CDR3 sequence (DNA): TGTGCCAGCAGTACCTTGGGCCTTTTCGTCCTGACTTTC.